Listed here are 30 T cell receptor beta chains from one sample, sequenced in a study of cytomegalovirus exposure and HLA in healthy donors. PCR amplification relied on 60 Vbeta primers (plus 13 Jbeta primers). The repertoire was sequenced with immunoSEQ multiplex PCR; TCRdb's copy has only in-frame clones and lacks some. The top ten hold under 0.75% of the sample, which has about 190,000 clones, approximately 80% seen once. The material sequenced was PBMCs. These receptors originate from a boy between 10 and 17 years old in good health and CMV-seronegative.

CDR3 nucleotides: TGTGCCAGCAGCTTAGCGGGGCCCCAAAGGGAGCAGTACTTC. This encodes CASSLAGPQREQYF. V usage is TRBV7-2 and J usage is TRBJ2-7; D is perhaps TRBD1 (5 bases). This CDR3 region has 14 residues. Germline CDR1 and CDR2: SGHTA and FQGNSA. Trimming left V 0 bases short and J 7 bases short, with 13 bases between.

This clone appeared a few times. The chain employs TRBV6-6 and TRBJ1-4, with D uncertain. Germline loops: CDR1 MNHNY, CDR2 SVGAGI (reference sequence). The CDR3 is 14 amino acids. The V end was cut by 0 bases, the J end by 9 bases, with 11 bases between. CDR3 amino acids: CASSYSGGRQKLFF. CDR3 sequence (DNA): TGTGCCAGCAGTTACTCCGGAGGGAGGCAAAAACTGTTTTTT.

This chain uses TRBV30 with TRBJ2-2; 9 bases map to TRBD1. This CDR3 contains 15 residues. Germline V gene sequence: CDR1 GTSNPN, CDR2 SVGIG (reference sequence). The junction had 5 bases not matched to a gene; V was cut back by 0 bases and J by 6 bases. The CDR3: CAWSVGTGFSGELFF. CDR3 DNA: TGTGCCTGGAGTGTCGGGACAGGGTTTTCCGGGGAGCTGTTTTTT.

This chain links TRBV9 with TRBJ2-7; 12 bases fit TRBD2. The V segment lost 4 bases and the J segment 2 bases; nucleotides outside the gene matches: 1. The CDR3 spans 14 residues. CDR1 is SGDLS, CDR2 YYNGEE, per germline. In nucleotides, the CDR3 is TGTGCCAGCAGCCCTAGCGGGAGGGCCTACGAGCAGTACTTC. This translates into CASSPSGRAYEQYF.

V gene TRBV11-3 combines with J gene TRBJ2-7; D gene ambiguous. The germline V gene has CDR1 SGHNT and CDR2 YENEEA. V dropped 0 bases and J dropped 0 bases, with 9 bases sitting between them. This CDR3 has 15 residues. CDR3 DNA sequence: TGTGCCAGCAGCTTAGATCTTTCGAGCTCCTACGAGCAGTACTTC. As protein: CASSLDLSSSYEQYF.

V gene TRBV6-1 combines with J gene TRBJ1-5; perhaps TRBD1 as D (5 bases). There are 14 residues in the CDR3. The germline CDR1 and CDR2 sequences are MNHNS and SASEGT. V shed 4 bases and J shed 1 base, with 8 bases lying between them. The CDR3 coding sequence is TGTGCCAGCAGTGCAGGGCTAAGCAATCAGCCCCAGCATTTT. Amino acid sequence: CASSAGLSNQPQHF.

J is TRBJ1-5 and V is TRBV21-1. TRBV21-1 is a pseudogene segment. This CDR3 region has 17 residues. The CDR3 here is CASSKRLGGNESRPQHF. DNA for the CDR3: TGTGCCAGCAGCAAGCGGCTAGGAGGGAACGAATCACGGCCCCAGCATTTT.

The rearrangement uses TRBV19 and TRBJ2-6, with D possibly being TRBD1 (6 bases). Trimming took 4 bases from V and 0 from J, leaving 10 bases between them. The CDR3 consists of 16 residues. Germline CDR1 LNHDA, CDR2 SQIVND (reference sequence). The DNA of the CDR3 is TGTGCCAGTAGTACCCACAGGGACTCTGGGGCCAACGTCCTGACTTTC. Residues: CASSTHRDSGANVLTF.

This chain connects TRBV11-3 to TRBJ1-1; D remains unclear. CDR1 is SGHNT, CDR2 YENEEA, per germline. This CDR3 has 13 residues. Trimming removed 4 bases at V and 6 bases at J, with 12 bases between. The CDR3 DNA sequence: TGTGCCAGCAGCTCCCGTTTTGGAGCTGAAGCTTTCTTT. This gives the protein CASSSRFGAEAFF.

The chain recombines TRBV2 with TRBJ2-4, with D possibly matching TRBD1 (6 bases). CDR1 is SNHLY, CDR2 FYNNEI, per germline. The CDR3 extends over 18 amino acids. V shed 7 bases and J shed 0 bases, with 22 bases lying between them. The CDR3 is CASKGEGRGQRAKNIQYF. The CDR3 DNA is TGTGCCAGCAAAGGAGAAGGGCGAGGACAGAGAGCCAAAAACATTCAGTACTTC. The full variable domain, its missing parts supplied by reference TRBV2 and TRBJ2-4, is EPEVTQTPSHQVTQMGQEVILRCVPISNHLYFYWYRQILGQKVEFLVSFYNNEISEKSEIFDDQFSVERPDGSNFTLKIRSTKLEDSAMYFCASKGEGRGQRAKNIQYFGAGTRLSVL.

In the case of this clone: The sample contains more than one DNA sequence encoding this CDR3. The chain joins TRBV27 to TRBJ2-1, with D perhaps matching TRBD2 (5 bases). V lost 3 bases, J lost 4 bases, and 13 bases lay in between. Germline CDR1 and CDR2: MNHEY and SMNVEV (reference sequence). The CDR3 is made up of 15 amino acids. The CDR3 protein is CASSLSSGVYNEQFF. The CDR3 bases are TGTGCCAGCAGTTTGTCGAGCGGAGTATACAATGAGCAGTTCTTC.

CDR3 protein: CAWVGLAGPYEQYF. The DNA for the CDR3 is TGTGCCTGGGTGGGACTAGCGGGTCCCTACGAGCAGTACTTC. This rearrangement joins TRBV30 to TRBJ2-7, with 12 bases that match TRBD2. Losses at the gene ends were 5 bases for V and 2 bases for J; bases not matched to a gene: 4. The germline CDR1 and CDR2 sequences are GTSNPN and SVGIG (reference sequence). This CDR3 spans 14 amino acids.

This chain joins TRBV19 and TRBJ1-3; TRBD1 aligns across 8 bases. Germline CDR1 is LNHDA and CDR2 is SQIVND (reference sequence). V lost 3 bases to trimming and J lost 0 bases; unmatched junction nucleotides: 1. The CDR3 runs 15 residues. CDR3 protein: CASSMGQASGNTIYF. Written as DNA, the CDR3 is TGTGCCAGTAGTATGGGACAGGCCTCTGGAAACACCATATATTTT.

The J gene is TRBJ1-2, the V gene TRBV10-3, with D perhaps matching TRBD1 (5 bases). The length of the CDR3 is 17 residues. The germline CDR1 and CDR2 sequences are ENHRY and SYGVKD. Deletions cut 2 bases from V and 1 base from J, with 17 bases between. The DNA for the CDR3 is TGTGCCATCAGTGAGCCTTTTCAGACAGAAGATAACTATGGCTACACCTTC. It is translated as CAISEPFQTEDNYGYTF.

The rearrangement joins TRBV2 to TRBJ2-1; D unclear. V gave up 7 bases and J gave up 9 bases, with 10 bases separating them. Germline values: CDR1 SNHLY, CDR2 FYNNEI. This CDR3 spans 11 amino acids. The CDR3, as DNA: TGTGCCAGCACCTTCGTCGGTGAGCAGTTCTTC. Amino acid sequence: CASTFVGEQFF.

This rearrangement joins TRBV30 to TRBJ2-1, with D uncertain. CDR1 GTSNPN and CDR2 SVGIG come from the germline V gene (reference sequence). CDR3 length: 17 residues. The germline V and J ends were trimmed by 2 bases and 2 bases, with 19 bases remaining between them. In DNA form, the CDR3 reads TGTGCCTGGAGTTCTAGACTTGCTCTTCCCCCCTACAATGAGCAGTTCTTC. It codes for CAWSSRLALPPYNEQFF.

The genes are TRBV6-5 and TRBJ1-4, with D possibly matching TRBD1 (5 bases). Germline assignment: CDR1 MNHEY and CDR2 SVGAGI. The CDR3 has 13 amino acids. With 6 bases removed from V and 8 bases from J, the gap between germline ends came to 13 bases. The CDR3 is CASSGSGLEKLFF. CDR3 nucleotides: TGTGCCAGCAGCGGGTCAGGGCTAGAAAAACTGTTTTTT.

The rearrangement uses TRBV9 and TRBJ1-3, with D tentatively TRBD1 (5 bases). Germline loops: CDR1 SGDLS, CDR2 YYNGEE. V was shortened by 4 bases and J by 0 bases, with 8 bases between the two germline ends. The CDR3 totals 14 residues. The CDR3 protein is CASSPGDSGNTIYF. The CDR3 bases are TGTGCCAGCAGCCCGGGGGACTCTGGAAACACCATATATTTT.

V is TRBV27 and J is TRBJ1-2; maybe TRBD1 (6 bases). The CDR3 spans 17 residues. Looked up from germline, CDR1 is MNHEY and CDR2 is SMNVEV (reference sequence). Deletions cut 0 bases from V and 9 bases from J, with 23 bases between. Written as DNA, the CDR3 is TGTGCCAGCAGTTTATCAGGGGACATGACACCCTCCTTAAGCTACACCTTC. Amino acids: CASSLSGDMTPSLSYTF.

V gene TRBV19 combines with J gene TRBJ2-7, with D maybe TRBD1 (6 bases). V gave up 9 bases and J gave up 2 bases, with 14 bases separating them. From germline, CDR1 is LNHDA and CDR2 SQIVND (reference sequence). This CDR3 region has 13 residues. CDR3 DNA sequence: TGTGCCAGCAAGAAGACAGGAGCCTACGAGCAGTACTTC. It encodes CASKKTGAYEQYF.

The rearrangement links TRBV9 to TRBJ1-1, with D uncertain. In germline, CDR1 is SGDLS, CDR2 YYNGEE. Trimming shortened V by 4 bases and J by 7 bases, and 23 bases separated the two germline ends. The CDR3 sequence is 16 residues long. The CDR3 bases are TGTGCCAGCAGCCATCCTACACCCGGGTCGTTGAATGAAGCTTTCTTT. Protein sequence: CASSHPTPGSLNEAFF.

There are a few counts of this clone. The chain employs TRBV18 and TRBJ1-1; D is uncertain. CDR3 length: 12 residues. CDR1 is KGHSH and CDR2 is LQKENI in the germline V gene. V lost 4 bases, J lost 1 base, and 4 bases lay in between. In DNA form, the CDR3 reads TGTGCCAGCTCACGAGGGAACACTGAAGCTTTCTTT. This gives the protein CASSRGNTEAFF.

Comment on this clone: Relative to the germline gene, one junction end is altered; a read error may explain this. The chain has TRBV7-7 and TRBJ2-1; perhaps TRBD2 as D (6 bases). The CDR3 loop spans 11 amino acids. Per germline, CDR1 SSHAT and CDR2 FNYEAQ (reference sequence). CDR3 coding DNA: TGTGCTAGCAGCTCAGGGAGGGAGCAGTTCTTC. It codes for CASSSGREQFF.

The CDR3 protein is CAWTSGGGQPQHF. The CDR3 nucleotides are TGTGCCTGGACTTCAGGGGGCGGTCAGCCCCAGCATTTT. V gene TRBV30 combines with J gene TRBJ1-5, with TRBD1 matching over 8 bases. The ends lost 4 bases at V and 6 bases at J; junction bases unmatched: 5. The germline V gene has CDR1 GTSNPN and CDR2 SVGIG (reference sequence). There are 13 residues in the CDR3.

The chain employs TRBV30 and TRBJ1-5; D is unclear. This CDR3 is 13 amino acids long. CDR1 is GTSNPN, CDR2 SVGIG, per germline (reference sequence). V lost 3 bases and J lost 4, with 10 bases in between. CDR3 sequence reads: CAWRRAVNQPQHF. The CDR3, as DNA: TGTGCCTGGAGGCGGGCAGTTAATCAGCCCCAGCATTTT.

The chain carries TRBV6-5 and TRBJ2-5; D not resolved. Germline CDR1 and CDR2: MNHEY and SVGAGI. CDR3 length: 14 amino acids. The V end was cut by 6 bases, the J end by 1 base, with 12 bases between. CDR3 region: CASRITYSQETQYF. In DNA form, the CDR3 reads TGTGCCAGCAGGATAACTTACAGCCAAGAGACCCAGTACTTC.

The gene calls are TRBV7-3 and TRBJ2-2; D not resolved. V lost 4 bases, J lost 1 base, and 7 bases lay in between. Germline V CDR1 and CDR2: SGHTA, FQGTGA. CDR3 size: 14 residues. The CDR3 DNA sequence: TGTGCCAGCAGCTCCACTTTGAACACCGGGGAGCTGTTTTTT. Its translation: CASSSTLNTGELFF.

The V call is TRBV5-1, the J call TRBJ1-1, with a possible D match to TRBD1 (5 bases). Germline CDR1 reads SGHRS; CDR2 reads YFSETQ. CDR3 size: 13 residues. V was pared by 4 bases and J by 4 bases, with 11 bases between. The CDR3 DNA is TGCGCCAGCAGCCCCTCTAGGGGCACTGAAGCTTTCTTT. Amino acids: CASSPSRGTEAFF. The variable domain in full, completed from reference TRBV5-1 and TRBJ1-1, reads KAGVTQTPRYLIKTRGQQVTLSCSPISGHRSVSWYQQTPGQGLQFLFEYFSETQRNKGNFPGRFSGRQFSNSRSEMNVSTLELGDSALYLCASSPSRGTEAFFGQGTRLTVV.

There are a few counts of this clone. The V and J genes are TRBV6-1 and TRBJ1-1, with 9 bases identical to TRBD1. This CDR3 has 15 residues. Unmatched junction bases numbered 4, after V lost 0 bases and J lost 5 bases. Germline loops: CDR1 MNHNS, CDR2 SASEGT. CDR3 protein: CASSEAEDRGTEAFF. The CDR3 DNA reads as TGTGCCAGCAGTGAAGCTGAGGACAGGGGTACTGAAGCTTTCTTT.

The gene calls are TRBV12-2 and TRBJ2-3; the D call in the table, TRBD2, was not verified against the DNA. TRBV12-2 is shown as a pseudogene. This CDR3 spans 16 amino acids. CDR3 coding DNA: TGTGCAAGTCGCTACAGCGGGCAGGGTAGTGCAGATACGCAGTATTTT. Encoded protein: CASRYSGQGSADTQYF.